Below, 23 T cell receptor beta chains from the same sample are listed, as sequenced in a study of blood T cells in healthy people across ages. Then a second PCR, running roughly 7 to 11 cycles, was carried out with a sample-barcoded 5' primer and a J-beta primer mix. TCRdb ran MiXCR on the 5' RACE reads and lists one entry per CDR3 protein. The table records hundreds of thousands of distinct CDR3 sequences, 58% of them present only once. Material for sequencing was blood. The receptors come from a man aged 25 to 40 in good health.

This clonotype was seen only a few times. The CDR3 DNA reads TGCGCCAGCAGCTTGGGCGGGGGTGGACCCCACGAGCAGTACTTC. Its protein is CASSLGGGGPHEQYF. The chain combines TRBV5-1 with TRBJ2-4, with TRBD2 matching over 7 bases. The closer fit of TRBJ2-7 to the DNA end suggests the J call may be wrong. Per germline, CDR1 SGHRS and CDR2 YFSETQ. This CDR3 region has 15 residues.

This clonotype has only a few counts. The junction departs from the called germline gene at one end, perhaps through a read error. The chain has TRBV7-2 and TRBJ2-5; the D gene could be TRBD1 or TRBD2 (5 bases each). The CDR3 is 13 amino acids. Germline CDR1 SGHTA, CDR2 FQGNSA. The CDR3 loop is CASSVATVETQYF. CDR3 DNA sequence: TGTGCCAGCAGCGTAGCGACAGTGGAGACCCAGTACTTC. Looking up the rest from reference TRBV7-2 and TRBJ2-5 gives the full variable domain: GAGVSQSPSNKVTEKGKDVELRCDPISGHTALYWYRQSLGQGLEFLIYFQGNSAPDKSGLPSDRFSAERTGGSVSTLTIQRTQQEDSAVYLCASSVATVETQYFGPGTRLLVL.

This clonotype showed up many times. The chain employs TRBV7-2 and TRBJ2-3; TRBD2 agrees at 8 bases. The CDR3 runs to 14 residues. Per germline, CDR1 SGHTA and CDR2 FQGNSA. After removal of 2 bases from V and 6 bases from J, the junction contained 4 bases not matched to a gene. The CDR3 loop is CASSLRRGGDTQYF. The CDR3 DNA sequence: TGTGCCAGCAGCTTACGACGGGGGGGGGATACGCAGTATTTT.

This clonotype was seen once. The chain couples TRBV7-2 to TRBJ2-7; possibly TRBD1 or TRBD2 for D (6 bases each). The CDR3 spans 12 residues. CDR1 and CDR2 from the germline V gene are SGHTA and FQGNSA. V was trimmed by 5 bases and J by 7 bases, leaving 12 bases between them. The CDR3 spells CASSQRRGEQYF. The CDR3 DNA reads as TGTGCCAGCAGCCAGCGGAGGGGGGAGCAGTACTTC.

This chain links TRBV5-1 with TRBJ1-1; tentatively, D is TRBD1 (6 bases). V was clipped by 2 bases and J by 5 bases, with 16 bases between them. The CDR3 contains 15 residues. Germline CDR1 SGHRS, CDR2 YFSETQ. The CDR3, as DNA: TGCGCCAGCAGCTTACGCGGGGGGCGAGGGACTGAAGCTTTCTTT. Translated: CASSLRGGRGTEAFF. The full variable domain, in which reference TRBV5-1 and TRBJ1-1 provide the parts outside the CDR3, is KAGVTQTPRYLIKTRGQQVTLSCSPISGHRSVSWYQQTPGQGLQFLFEYFSETQRNKGNFPGRFSGRQFSNSRSEMNVSTLELGDSALYLCASSLRGGRGTEAFFGQGTRLTVV.

This clonotype has only a few counts. The V gene is TRBV12-3 or TRBV12-4, the J gene TRBJ2-1; 8 bases match TRBD1. The trim removed 8 bases at V and 4 bases at J, leaving 7 bases unmatched. The CDR3 runs 14 residues. The CDR3 reads CASWTGPPYNEQFF. CDR3 coding DNA: TGTGCCAGCTGGACAGGGCCCCCTTACAATGAGCAGTTCTTC.

This clonotype was found a few times. V gene TRBV6-1 combines with J gene TRBJ2-7; D gene unclear. CDR3 size: 15 residues. Germline-derived CDR1 and CDR2 are MNHNS and SASEGT. The V end lost 4 bases, the J end lost 0 bases, and 13 bases lay between the germline ends. The CDR3 DNA is TGTGCCAGCAGTGCAGAGGAAGGGTACTCCTACGAGCAGTACTTC. Protein sequence: CASSAEEGYSYEQYF.

V usage is TRBV10-3 and J usage is TRBJ2-1; D is ambiguous. This CDR3 region has 12 residues. V shed 3 bases and J shed 5 bases, with 5 bases lying between them. Germline CDR1 and CDR2: ENHRY and SYGVKD. The CDR3 bases are TGTGCCATCAGTGACACCGACAATGAGCAGTTCTTC. Protein product: CAISDTDNEQFF.

The chain carries TRBV7-2 and TRBJ2-7, with 12 bases fitting TRBD2. Germline V gives CDR1 SGHTA, CDR2 FQGNSA. The CDR3 is 19 amino acids. Unmatched junction bases numbered 16, after V lost 0 bases and J lost 7 bases. The CDR3 DNA follows: TGTGCCAGCAGCTTAGCACCAACTAGCGGGGGGTACTCCTACAATGAGCAGTACTTC. The encoded protein is CASSLAPTSGGYSYNEQYF.

The V gene is TRBV6-6, the J gene TRBJ1-2; no reliable D call. V gave up 10 bases and J gave up 4 bases, with 16 bases separating them. This CDR3 has 13 residues. CDR1 is MNHNY, CDR2 SVGAGI, per germline (reference sequence). This CDR3 is CATDEPTTYGYTF. In DNA form, the CDR3 reads TGTGCCACCGACGAACCGACAACCTATGGCTACACCTTC.

The chain employs TRBV12-3 or TRBV12-4 and TRBJ2-1, with TRBD2 matching 10 bases. The V segment lost 8 bases and the J segment 4 bases; nucleotides outside the gene matches: 8. There are 15 residues in the CDR3. CDR3 residues: CASCRLAGRYNEQFF. Written as DNA, the CDR3 is TGTGCCAGCTGCAGACTAGCGGGTCGTTACAATGAGCAGTTCTTC.

This rearrangement joins TRBV3-1 to TRBJ2-3, with D uncertain. The CDR3 length is 13 residues. The V gene's germline CDR1 is LGHDT and CDR2 YNNKEL (reference sequence). Trimming shortened V by 5 bases and J by 5 bases, and 11 bases separated the two germline ends. In DNA form, the CDR3 reads TGTGCCAGCAGCTTTCAACTCGGAGATACGCAGTATTTT. The encoded protein is CASSFQLGDTQYF.

This clonotype was recorded a few times. V and J are TRBV7-9 and TRBJ1-6; no clear D. CDR1 and CDR2 from the germline V gene are SEHNR and FQNEAQ (reference sequence). This CDR3 has 14 amino acids. Trimming left V 1 base short and J 8 bases short, with 9 bases between. The CDR3 coding sequence is TGTGCCAGCAGCTTAGAAGGCGGGGATTCACCCCTCCACTTT. It yields the protein CASSLEGGDSPLHF.

The chain links TRBV7-2 to TRBJ2-5, with D unresolved. Germline V CDR1 and CDR2: SGHTA, FQGNSA. This CDR3 spans 14 amino acids. V lost 5 bases and J 1 base, leaving 11 bases between the germline ends. The CDR3, as DNA: TGTGCCAGCAGCGTCCCGTCAGTCCAAGAGACCCAGTACTTC. The encoded protein is CASSVPSVQETQYF.

This sequence joins TRBV7-2 and TRBJ1-6; D is unresolved. The CDR3 loop spans 15 amino acids. Trimming took 7 bases from V and 10 from J, leaving 20 bases between them. Germline values: CDR1 SGHTA, CDR2 FQGNSA. CDR3 residues: CASTPPGGRKSPLHF. CDR3 DNA sequence: TGTGCCAGCACCCCCCCCGGAGGGAGAAAGTCACCCCTCCACTTT.

The chain links TRBV9 to TRBJ2-3; TRBD2 agrees at 9 bases. Germline V gene data show CDR1 as SGDLS and CDR2 as YYNGEE. The CDR3 is 16 residues long. The ends lost 0 bases at V and 5 bases at J; junction bases unmatched: 7. In DNA form, the CDR3 reads TGTGCCAGCAGCGTAGGCAATAGCGGGAGATTAGATACGCAGTATTTT. Protein product: CASSVGNSGRLDTQYF.

The chain carries TRBV5-1 and TRBJ2-1, with TRBD2 identical over 10 bases. The CDR3 has 15 amino acids. Trimming took 5 bases from V and 8 from J; bases not matched to a gene: 10. The germline CDR1 and CDR2 sequences are SGHRS and YFSETQ. Here the CDR3 DNA reads TGCGCCAGCAGTTTCGCTAGCGGGAGTCTCTATGAGCAGTTCTTC. This encodes CASSFASGSLYEQFF.

This clonotype has only a few counts. The chain joins TRBV4-2 to TRBJ1-2, with 7 bases matching TRBD1. Germline-derived CDR1 and CDR2 are LGHNA and YNFKEQ. The CDR3 spans 16 residues. The V gene end was trimmed by 5 bases and the J gene end by 1 base; junction bases not matched to a gene: 10. In DNA, the CDR3 is TGTGCCAGCAGCACAGCCGGGACAGAGTTTAACTATGGCTACACCTTC. Amino acids: CASSTAGTEFNYGYTF.

The V gene is TRBV6-4, the J gene TRBJ1-2; D may be TRBD1 (5 bases). Germline CDR1 MRHNA, CDR2 SNTAGT. Trimming shortened V by 8 bases and J by 7 bases, and 14 bases separated the two germline ends. The CDR3 runs 12 residues. CDR3 nucleotide sequence: TGTGCCAGCGCGGGGCCCTTGGGTGGCTACACCTTC. Translation: CASAGPLGGYTF.

This clonotype was seen only a few times. The chain's CDR3 is CSAMLAVQTEQFF. The CDR3 coding sequence is TGCAGTGCTATGCTAGCGGTCCAAACTGAGCAGTTCTTC. This chain joins TRBV20-1 and TRBJ2-1; TRBD2 matches 7 bases. CDR3 length: 13 amino acids. Trimming at V came to 4 bases and at J to 9 bases, leaving 9 bases not matched to a gene. In germline, CDR1 is DFQATT, CDR2 SNEGSKA (reference sequence).

The chain has TRBV28 and TRBJ2-3, with a possible D match to TRBD2 (7 bases). The CDR3 length is 14 residues. V lost 6 bases to trimming and J lost 2 bases, with 12 bases between them. Per the germline V gene, CDR1 is MDHEN and CDR2 is SYDVKM. In nucleotides, the CDR3 is TGTGCCAGCAGCTTAGGGGGGGTCACAGATACGCAGTATTTT. It yields the protein CASSLGGVTDTQYF.

The chain has TRBV25-1 and TRBJ1-2; the match to TRBD1 covers 7 bases. Trimming removed 1 base from V and 7 bases from J; junction bases left unmatched: 9. Germline V gene lookup returns CDR1 MGHDK and CDR2 SYGVNS. This CDR3 comprises 15 residues. CDR3 coding DNA: TGTGCCAGCAGTGAATCCCATAGGGGGCTCATTGGCTACACCTTC. It specifies CASSESHRGLIGYTF.

This clonotype appeared a few times. The chain joins TRBV28 to TRBJ1-2; TRBD1 matches 9 bases. The V gene end was trimmed by 3 bases and the J gene end by 5 bases; junction bases not matched to a gene: 7. The CDR3 totals 15 residues. CDR1 and CDR2 from the germline V gene are MDHEN and SYDVKM. CDR3 in amino acids: CASSLRDRALYGYTF. Here the CDR3 DNA reads TGTGCCAGCAGTTTGAGGGACAGGGCATTATATGGCTACACCTTC.